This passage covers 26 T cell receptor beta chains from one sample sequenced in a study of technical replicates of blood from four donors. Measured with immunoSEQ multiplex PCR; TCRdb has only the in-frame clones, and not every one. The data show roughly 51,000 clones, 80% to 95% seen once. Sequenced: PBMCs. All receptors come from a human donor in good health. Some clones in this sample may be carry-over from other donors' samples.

The chain's CDR3 is CAWSMLVADTQYF. For the CDR3, the DNA is TGTGCCTGGAGTATGTTGGTAGCAGATACGCAGTATTTT. The chain links TRBV30 to TRBJ2-3, with D hard to call. V was cut by 2 bases and J by 4 bases, with 10 bases left in between. The CDR3 consists of 13 residues. Germline CDR1 is GTSNPN and CDR2 is SVGIG (reference sequence).

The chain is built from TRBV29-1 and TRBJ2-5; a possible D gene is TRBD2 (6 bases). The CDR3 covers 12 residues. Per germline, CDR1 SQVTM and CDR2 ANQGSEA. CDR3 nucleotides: TGCGGTGGCGGGGATGGGGAAGAGACCCAGTACTTC. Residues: CGGGDGEETQYF.

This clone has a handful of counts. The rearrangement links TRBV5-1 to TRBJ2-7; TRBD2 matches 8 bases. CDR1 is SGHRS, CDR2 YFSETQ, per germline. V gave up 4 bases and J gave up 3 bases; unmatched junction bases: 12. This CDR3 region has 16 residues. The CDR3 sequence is CASSLPGTSTDYEQYF. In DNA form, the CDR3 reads TGCGCCAGCAGCCTCCCCGGGACTAGTACCGACTACGAGCAGTACTTC.

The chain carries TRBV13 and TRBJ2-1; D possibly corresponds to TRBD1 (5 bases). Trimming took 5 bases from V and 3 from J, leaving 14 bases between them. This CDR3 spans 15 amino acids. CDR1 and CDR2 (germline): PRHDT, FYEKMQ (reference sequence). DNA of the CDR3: TGTGCCAGCAGCGAAGAACAGGAGAGCTACAATGAGCAGTTCTTC. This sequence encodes CASSEEQESYNEQFF.

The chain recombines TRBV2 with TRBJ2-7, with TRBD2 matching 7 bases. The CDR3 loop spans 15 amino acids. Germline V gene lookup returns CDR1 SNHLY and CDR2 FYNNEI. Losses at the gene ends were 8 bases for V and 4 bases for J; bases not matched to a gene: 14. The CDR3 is CASLKGSGTLYEQYF. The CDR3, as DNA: TGTGCCAGCCTTAAGGGGAGCGGGACGCTGTACGAGCAGTACTTC.

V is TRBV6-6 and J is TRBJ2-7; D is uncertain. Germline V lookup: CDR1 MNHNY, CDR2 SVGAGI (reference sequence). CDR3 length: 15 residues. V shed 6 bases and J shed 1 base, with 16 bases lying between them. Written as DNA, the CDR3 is TGTGCCAGCAGAAGAGAAGCACCACGGTCCTACGAGCAGTACTTC. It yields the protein CASRREAPRSYEQYF.

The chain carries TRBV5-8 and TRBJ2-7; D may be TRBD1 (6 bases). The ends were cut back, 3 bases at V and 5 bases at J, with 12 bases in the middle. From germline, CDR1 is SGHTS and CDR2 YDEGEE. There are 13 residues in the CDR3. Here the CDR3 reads CASSYTGSHEQYF. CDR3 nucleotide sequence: TGTGCCAGCAGCTATACAGGGAGCCACGAGCAGTACTTC.

CDR3 DNA sequence: TGCAGCGTAGTCGACAGAAAGAACACTGAAGCTTTCTTT. This codes for CSVVDRKNTEAFF. This sequence joins TRBV29-1 and TRBJ1-1, with a tentative D call TRBD1 (5 bases). Deletions cut 6 bases from V and 1 base from J, with 12 bases between. Germline V lookup: CDR1 SQVTM, CDR2 ANQGSEA. This CDR3 region has 13 residues. The whole variable domain, remainder taken from reference TRBV29-1 and TRBJ1-1, is SAVISQKPSRDICQRGTSLTIQCQVDSQVTMMFWYRQQPGQSLTLIATANQGSEATYESGFVIDKFPISRPNLTFSTLTVSNMSPEDSSIYLCSVVDRKNTEAFFGQGTRLTVV.

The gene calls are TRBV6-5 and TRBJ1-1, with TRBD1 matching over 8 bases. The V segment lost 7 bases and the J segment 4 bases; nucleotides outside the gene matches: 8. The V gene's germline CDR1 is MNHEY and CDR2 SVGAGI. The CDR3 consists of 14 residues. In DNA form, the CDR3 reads TGTGCCAGCACCGACAGGGGCCTCGGCACTGAAGCTTTCTTT. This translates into CASTDRGLGTEAFF.

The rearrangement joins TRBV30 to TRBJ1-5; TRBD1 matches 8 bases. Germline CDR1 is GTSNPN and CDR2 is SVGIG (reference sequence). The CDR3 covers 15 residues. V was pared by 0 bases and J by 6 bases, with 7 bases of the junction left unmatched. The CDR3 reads CAWSVTGGFGQPQHF. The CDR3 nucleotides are TGTGCCTGGAGTGTAACAGGGGGATTTGGTCAGCCCCAGCATTTT.

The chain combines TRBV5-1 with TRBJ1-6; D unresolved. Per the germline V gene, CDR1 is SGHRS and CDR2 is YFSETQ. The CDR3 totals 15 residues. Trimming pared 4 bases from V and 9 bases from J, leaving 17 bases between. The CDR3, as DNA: TGCGCCAGCAGCAATTCCCCTTTTTCGGGTTCACCCCTCCACTTT. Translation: CASSNSPFSGSPLHF.

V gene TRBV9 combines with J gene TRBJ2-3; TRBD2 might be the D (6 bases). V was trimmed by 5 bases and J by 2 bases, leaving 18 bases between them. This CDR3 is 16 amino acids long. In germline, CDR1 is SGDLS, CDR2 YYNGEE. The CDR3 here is CASSHFGGTYTDTQYF. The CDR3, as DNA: TGTGCCAGCAGTCATTTCGGCGGGACCTACACAGATACGCAGTATTTT.

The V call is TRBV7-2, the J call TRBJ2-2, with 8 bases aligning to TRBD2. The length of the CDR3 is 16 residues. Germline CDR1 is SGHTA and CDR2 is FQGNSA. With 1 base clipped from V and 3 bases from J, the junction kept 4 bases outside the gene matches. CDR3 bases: TGTGCCAGCAGCTTAGAACCGGGAGGGGACACCGGGGAGCTGTTTTTT. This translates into CASSLEPGGDTGELFF.

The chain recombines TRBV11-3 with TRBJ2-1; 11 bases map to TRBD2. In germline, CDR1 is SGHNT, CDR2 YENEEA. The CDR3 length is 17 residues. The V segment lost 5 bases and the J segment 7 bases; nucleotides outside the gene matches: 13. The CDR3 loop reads CASSPGASGRNVNEQFF. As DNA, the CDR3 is TGTGCCAGCAGCCCTGGGGCTAGCGGGAGGAATGTGAATGAGCAGTTCTTC.

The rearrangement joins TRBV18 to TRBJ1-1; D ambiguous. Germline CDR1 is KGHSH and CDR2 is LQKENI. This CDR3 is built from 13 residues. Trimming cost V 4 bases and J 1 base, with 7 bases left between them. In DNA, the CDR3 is TGTGCCAGCTCACTGGCGGAGAACACTGAAGCTTTCTTT. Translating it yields CASSLAENTEAFF.

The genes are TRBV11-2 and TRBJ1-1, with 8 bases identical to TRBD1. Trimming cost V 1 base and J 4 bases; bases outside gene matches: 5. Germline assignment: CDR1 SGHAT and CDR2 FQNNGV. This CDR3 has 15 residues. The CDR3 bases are TGTGCCAGCAGCTTAGCCAGGGGGCGAGGCACTGAAGCTTTCTTT. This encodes CASSLARGRGTEAFF.

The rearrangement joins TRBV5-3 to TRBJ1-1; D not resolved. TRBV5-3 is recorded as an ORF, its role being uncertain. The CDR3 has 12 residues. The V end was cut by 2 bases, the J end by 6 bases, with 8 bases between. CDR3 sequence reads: CARSFDSPEAFF. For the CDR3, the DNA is TGTGCCAGAAGCTTCGACTCTCCTGAAGCTTTCTTT.

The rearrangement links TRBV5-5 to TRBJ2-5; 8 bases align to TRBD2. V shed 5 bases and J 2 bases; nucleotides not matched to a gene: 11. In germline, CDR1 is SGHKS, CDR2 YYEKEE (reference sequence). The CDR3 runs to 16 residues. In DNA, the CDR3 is TGTGCCAGCAGACAGTTAGCGGGGAATATTCAAGAGACCCAGTACTTC. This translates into CASRQLAGNIQETQYF.

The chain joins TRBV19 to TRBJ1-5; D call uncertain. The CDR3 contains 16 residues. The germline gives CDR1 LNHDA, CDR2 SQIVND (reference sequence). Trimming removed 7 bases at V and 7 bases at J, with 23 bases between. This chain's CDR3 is CASTPEGRGLDQPQHF. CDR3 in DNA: TGTGCCAGTACCCCGGAAGGTCGAGGGTTGGACCAGCCCCAGCATTTT.

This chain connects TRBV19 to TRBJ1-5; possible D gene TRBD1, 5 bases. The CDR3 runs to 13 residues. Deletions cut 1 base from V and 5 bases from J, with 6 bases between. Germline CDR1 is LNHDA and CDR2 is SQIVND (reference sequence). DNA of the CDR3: TGTGCCAGTAGTATAGTGGGGCATCAGCCCCAGCATTTT. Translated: CASSIVGHQPQHF.

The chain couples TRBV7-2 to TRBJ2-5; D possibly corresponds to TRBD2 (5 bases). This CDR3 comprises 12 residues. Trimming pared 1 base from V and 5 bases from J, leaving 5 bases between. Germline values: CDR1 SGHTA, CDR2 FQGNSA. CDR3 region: CASSLVAETQYF. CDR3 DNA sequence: TGTGCCAGCAGCTTAGTAGCGGAGACCCAGTACTTC.

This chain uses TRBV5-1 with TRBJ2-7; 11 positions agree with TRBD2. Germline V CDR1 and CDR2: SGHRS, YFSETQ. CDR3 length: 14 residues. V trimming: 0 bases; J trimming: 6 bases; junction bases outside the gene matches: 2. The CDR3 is CASSLAGLAVEQYF. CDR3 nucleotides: TGCGCCAGCAGCTTGGCGGGACTAGCGGTCGAGCAGTACTTC. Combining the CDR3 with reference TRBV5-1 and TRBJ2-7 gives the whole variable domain KAGVTQTPRYLIKTRGQQVTLSCSPISGHRSVSWYQQTPGQGLQFLFEYFSETQRNKGNFPGRFSGRQFSNSRSEMNVSTLELGDSALYLCASSLAGLAVEQYFGPGTRLTVT.

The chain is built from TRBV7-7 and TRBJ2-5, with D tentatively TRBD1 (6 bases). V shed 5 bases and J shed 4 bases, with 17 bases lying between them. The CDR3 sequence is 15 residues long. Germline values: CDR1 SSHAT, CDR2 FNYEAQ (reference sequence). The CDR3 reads CASSPVSTGRETQYF. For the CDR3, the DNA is TGTGCCAGCAGCCCGGTCTCGACAGGAAGAGAGACCCAGTACTTC. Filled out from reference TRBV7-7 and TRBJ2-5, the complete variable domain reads GAGVSQSPRYKVTKRGQDVTLRCDPISSHATLYWYQQALGQGPEFLTYFNYEAQPDKSGLPSDRFSAERPEGSISTLTIQRTEQRDSAMYRCASSPVSTGRETQYFGPGTRLLVL.

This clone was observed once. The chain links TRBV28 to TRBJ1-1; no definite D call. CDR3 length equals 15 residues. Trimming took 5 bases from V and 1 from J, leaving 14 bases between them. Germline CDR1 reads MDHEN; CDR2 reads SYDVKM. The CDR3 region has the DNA TGTGCCAGCAGTCCTGCTTTGTCTAGGAACACTGAAGCTTTCTTT. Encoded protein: CASSPALSRNTEAFF. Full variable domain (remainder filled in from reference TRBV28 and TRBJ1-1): DVKVTQSSRYLVKRTGEKVFLECVQDMDHENMFWYRQDPGLGLRLIYFSYDVKMKEKGDIPEGYSVSREKKERFSLILESASTNQTSMYLCASSPALSRNTEAFFGQGTRLTVV.

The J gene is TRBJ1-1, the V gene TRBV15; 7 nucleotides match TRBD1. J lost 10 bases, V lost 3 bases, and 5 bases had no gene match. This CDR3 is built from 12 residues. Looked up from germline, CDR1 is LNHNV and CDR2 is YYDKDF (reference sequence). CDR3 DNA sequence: TGTGCCACCAGCAGTGGGCCAGGGGGAGCTTTCTTT. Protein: CATSSGPGGAFF.

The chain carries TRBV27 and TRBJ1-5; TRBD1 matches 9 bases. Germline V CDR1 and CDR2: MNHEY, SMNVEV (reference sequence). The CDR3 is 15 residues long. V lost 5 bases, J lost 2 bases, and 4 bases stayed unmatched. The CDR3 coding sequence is TGTGCCAGCAGTCTGGACAGGGGACGCAATCAGCCCCAGCATTTT. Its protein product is CASSLDRGRNQPQHF.